This T cell receptor (beta chain) was identified during a study of shared clonotypes between healthy human individuals. About this clone itself: What it recognizes is unknown.

Findings and caveats of the study: Naive subsets, compared against memory subsets, generally had larger estimated richness values.

Caucasian adults residing in Nashville, Tennessee made up all the donors. The assay was carried out at the deep level. This table comes from immunoSEQ multiplex PCR, and its TCRdb copy is limited to in-frame clones, with some not included. The sample has some 2,500,000 clones, roughly 92% seen once; the top ten hold approximately 0.4%. The CDR3 sequence is 14 residues long. Germline V gives CDR1 MNHEY, CDR2 SVGAGI. V shed 10 bases and J 4 bases; nucleotides not matched to a gene: 11. The genes are TRBV6-5 and TRBJ2-3; 7 bases match TRBD2. Sequenced sample: naive CD4+ T cells from PBMCs. Subset denoted: CD45RA+ positively selected. The TCR originated in a man aged 18 to 30 in good health. Some clones in this sample may be carry-over from other donors' samples. The CDR3 DNA is TGTGCCACTTCGGGGGGAGTCGCCGCAGATACGCAGTATTTT. It codes for CATSGGVAADTQYF.